The 9 T cell receptor beta chains below come from one sample, sequenced in a study of T cells in Graves' hyperthyroidism and ophthalmopathy. Researchers amplified the TCR beta CDR3 regions from RNA transcripts. TCR CDR3 underwent first-round RT-PCR with the HTBI primer set. TCRdb re-called the multiplex PCR reads with MiXCR, one entry per CDR3 protein. This sample yields about 420,000 distinct CDR3 sequences, of which 15% to 18% are seen a single time; around 7.7% belongs to the top ten. Sequencing used blood. These receptors were obtained from a woman younger than 35 with Graves' hyperthyroidism.

There are many counts of this clonotype. This chain uses TRBV12-3 or TRBV12-4 with TRBJ2-7; 9 bases agree with TRBD2. Trimming removed 7 bases from V and 3 bases from J; junction bases left unmatched: 4. This CDR3 region has 13 residues. CDR3 loop: CASKPSGIYEQYF. CDR3 bases: TGTGCCAGCAAGCCTAGCGGGATCTACGAGCAGTACTTC.

At least ten counts were recorded for this clonotype. The rearrangement uses TRBV30 and TRBJ1-4, with D unresolved. This CDR3 has 14 amino acids. The germline gives CDR1 GTSNPN, CDR2 SVGIG (reference sequence). V lost 1 base to trimming and J lost 4 bases, with 10 bases between them. In DNA, the CDR3 is TGTGCCTGGAGTGAAGCGGTTAATAATGAAAAACTGTTTTTT. Its protein product is CAWSEAVNNEKLFF.

At least ten counts were recorded for this clonotype. V is TRBV29-1 and J is TRBJ1-2, with unresolved D. The CDR3 runs 15 residues. Germline loops: CDR1 SQVTM, CDR2 ANQGSEA. Trimming removed 0 bases from V and 4 bases from J, with 15 bases in between. CDR3 sequence reads: CSVEEVLSGSYGYTF. In nucleotides, the CDR3 is TGCAGCGTTGAAGAAGTCTTGTCTGGCAGCTATGGCTACACCTTC.

On this clonotype: A read error may be the cause here, since a much bigger clone is one base away. V is TRBV11-3 and J is TRBJ2-1; 8 bases align to TRBD2. This CDR3 spans 17 amino acids. J gave up 8 bases and V 5 bases, and 17 bases lay outside the gene matches. The germline gives CDR1 SGHNT, CDR2 YENEEA. CDR3 bases: TGTGCCAGCAGCCTACCCCCGGGACTAGAGGGCTCCCATGAGCAGTTCTTC. It codes for CASSLPPGLEGSHEQFF.

This clonotype has just one count. An end of the junction differs from the germline gene, which may be a read error. This chain links TRBV5-1 with TRBJ2-5; TRBD1 agrees at 8 bases. The V gene's germline CDR1 is SGHRS and CDR2 YFSETQ. The CDR3 sequence is 16 residues long. CDR3 DNA: TGCACCAGCAGCCTGACGGCGGACAGGGTGGGGGAGACCCAGTACTTC. Its protein is CTSSLTADRVGETQYF.

This clonotype was recorded many times. The chain combines TRBV12-3 or TRBV12-4 with TRBJ1-2; tentatively, D is TRBD1 (5 bases). The CDR3 length is 13 residues. Trimming removed 10 bases at V and 1 base at J, with 13 bases between. CDR3 DNA: TGTGCCACCGGTCGGGGGGTTAACTATGGCTACACCTTC. Amino acid sequence: CATGRGVNYGYTF.

This clonotype was found many times. This chain uses TRBV27 with TRBJ1-2, with D maybe TRBD1 (5 bases). CDR1 is MNHEY, CDR2 SMNVEV, per germline (reference sequence). The CDR3 extends over 12 amino acids. The V end lost 7 bases, the J end lost 4 bases, and 10 bases lay between the germline ends. CDR3 nucleotides: TGTGCCAGCACGGGGCTTCGCTATGGCTACACCTTC. This encodes CASTGLRYGYTF.

This clonotype was recorded at least ten times. The chain couples TRBV11-1 to TRBJ2-3, with a tentative D call TRBD2 (6 bases). V shed 1 base and J shed 1 base, with 9 bases lying between them. CDR3 length equals 15 residues. Germline CDR1 and CDR2: SGHAT and FQDESV (reference sequence). The DNA for the CDR3 is TGTGCCAGCAGCTTAGAAAGCGGGCGCACAGATACGCAGTATTTT. As protein: CASSLESGRTDTQYF.

In its sample, this clonotype was seen a few times. The chain employs TRBV11-2 and TRBJ2-7, with D perhaps matching TRBD2 (7 bases). CDR1 and CDR2 (germline): SGHAT, FQNNGV. V was clipped by 10 bases and J by 2 bases, with 18 bases between them. The CDR3 is 14 amino acids. The CDR3, as DNA: TGTGCCACCGAGGGGGGGGAATTACCCTACGAGCAGTACTTC. It is translated as CATEGGELPYEQYF.